This TCR beta chain was found in a study of T cell responses to AZD1222 COVID-19 vaccine. This CDR3 spans 12 amino acids. V was clipped by 0 bases and J by 4 bases, with 3 bases between them. CDR1 and CDR2 from the germline V gene are SGHTA and FQGNSA. Clones were read by immunoSEQ multiplex PCR, and TCRdb kept only the in-frame ones, dropping some. The sample lists tens of thousands of clones; around 90% were seen once. A remark on this clone: Distinct nucleotide sequences in the sample also encode this CDR3.

The sample consisted of peripheral blood, taken 28 days after the second AZD1222 dose. J is TRBJ2-5 and V is TRBV7-2; D unresolved. The sequence came from an adult who received the AZD1222 COVID-19 vaccine. The CDR3 loop is CASSLARETQYF. Written as DNA, the CDR3 is TGTGCCAGCAGCTTAGCAAGAGAGACCCAGTACTTC.